Listed here are 25 T cell receptor beta chains from one sample, sequenced in a study of blood T cell repertoires in COVID-19. Assay used: immunoSEQ multiplex PCR; TCRdb lists only in-frame clones, some missing. The sample has roughly 320,000 clones, about nine tenths seen once. The sequencing input was peripheral blood. These receptors originate from a woman aged 50 to 60 with COVID-19, enrolled during active disease.

As to this clone: An end of the junction does not agree with germline; a read error may underlie this. The chain links TRBV7-3 to TRBJ2-6, with 9 bases fitting TRBD1. Germline V CDR1 and CDR2: SGHTA, FQGTGA. The CDR3 contains 16 residues. The CDR3 DNA reads as TGTGCCAGCAGCCTAACAGGGGGCACTGGGGCCAACGTCCTGACTTTC. It is translated as CASSLTGGTGANVLTF.

In nucleotides, the CDR3 is TGTGCCAGCAGTTTACCCCCCAGGGGTGAGCAGTTCTTC. Translating gives CASSLPPRGEQFF. The genes are TRBV27 and TRBJ2-1; perhaps TRBD1 as D (6 bases). The CDR3 is made up of 13 amino acids. V dropped 2 bases and J dropped 9 bases, with 11 bases sitting between them. Germline assignment: CDR1 MNHEY and CDR2 SMNVEV (reference sequence).

The V and J genes are TRBV6-5 and TRBJ2-7; 10 bases map to TRBD1. Germline V lookup: CDR1 MNHEY, CDR2 SVGAGI. This CDR3 is 15 amino acids long. V shed 2 bases and J 7 bases; nucleotides not matched to a gene: 8. The CDR3 protein is CASSYRGQGEWEQYF. Written as DNA, the CDR3 is TGTGCCAGCAGTTACCGTGGACAGGGGGAATGGGAGCAGTACTTC.

The gene calls are TRBV5-1 and TRBJ2-2, with D perhaps TRBD2 (6 bases). The CDR3 runs to 15 residues. Germline loops: CDR1 SGHRS, CDR2 YFSETQ. Trimming removed 4 bases from V and 0 bases from J, with 10 bases in between. CDR3 in DNA: TGCGCCAGCAGCGGGACTGGTCCGAACACCGGGGAGCTGTTTTTT. Translating gives CASSGTGPNTGELFF.

This chain links TRBV19 with TRBJ2-7, with 14 bases identical to TRBD2. V gave up 4 bases and J gave up 9 bases; unmatched junction bases: 11. CDR1 and CDR2 (germline): LNHDA, SQIVND (reference sequence). The CDR3 contains 16 residues. CDR3 in amino acids: CASSSTLGTSGSGQYF. CDR3 DNA sequence: TGTGCCAGTAGTAGTACCCTCGGGACTAGCGGGAGCGGGCAGTACTTC.

This clone has just one count. The V call is TRBV19, the J call TRBJ2-1; tentatively, D is TRBD2 (6 bases). Trimming stripped 2 bases from V and 8 bases from J, with 16 bases between. Per the germline V gene, CDR1 is LNHDA and CDR2 is SQIVND (reference sequence). The CDR3 consists of 15 residues. CDR3 DNA: TGTGCCAGTAGTATATACCCGACTAGAAGGGATGAGCAGTTCTTC. Translation: CASSIYPTRRDEQFF.

V gene TRBV29-1 combines with J gene TRBJ2-7, with D possibly being TRBD2 (6 bases). The CDR3 is made up of 15 amino acids. From germline, CDR1 is SQVTM and CDR2 ANQGSEA. With 4 bases removed from V and 3 bases from J, the gap between germline ends came to 19 bases. The CDR3 here is CSVAAGYPLNYEQYF. The CDR3, as DNA: TGCAGCGTTGCGGCGGGGTACCCCCTCAACTACGAGCAGTACTTC.

The rearrangement joins TRBV9 to TRBJ2-7, with 10 nucleotides matching TRBD1. The CDR3 consists of 14 residues. Trimming at V came to 4 bases and at J to 6 bases, leaving 7 bases not matched to a gene. Per germline, CDR1 SGDLS and CDR2 YYNGEE. The chain's CDR3 is CASSIGTGVREQYF. Written as DNA, the CDR3 is TGTGCCAGCAGCATTGGGACAGGGGTCCGCGAGCAGTACTTC.

The chain combines TRBV6-5 with TRBJ2-7; 8 nucleotides agree with TRBD2. This CDR3 region has 15 residues. The germline V gene has CDR1 MNHEY and CDR2 SVGAGI. V was clipped by 6 bases and J by 5 bases; unmatched bases: 12. This chain's CDR3 is CASSPPGLGSHEQYF. The CDR3, as DNA: TGTGCCAGCAGCCCCCCGGGACTAGGTAGCCACGAGCAGTACTTC.

The chain recombines TRBV12-5 with TRBJ1-1; 7 nucleotides match TRBD1. Germline-derived CDR1 and CDR2 are LGHNT and FRNRAP. Trimming at V came to 2 bases and at J to 9 bases, leaving 9 bases not matched to a gene. The CDR3 loop spans 14 amino acids. Here the CDR3 DNA reads TGTGCTAGTGGTTTGACAGGGGCAGGGGGTCAAGCTTTCTTT. Translation gives CASGLTGAGGQAFF.

The genes are TRBV3-1 (or the pseudogene TRBV3-2) and TRBJ2-3, with TRBD2 identical over 7 bases. The CDR3 spans 16 residues. Germline V CDR1 and CDR2: LGHDT, YNNKEL (reference sequence). Trimming cost V 3 bases and J 5 bases; bases outside gene matches: 11. In DNA, the CDR3 is TGTGCCAGCAGCCAGACGACTAGCTTAGGGAGAGATACGCAGTATTTT. This encodes CASSQTTSLGRDTQYF.

The rearrangement links TRBV5-4 to TRBJ1-2; TRBD1 aligns across 8 bases. V lost 0 bases, J lost 7 bases, and 8 bases stayed unmatched. The CDR3 covers 15 residues. Per the germline V gene, CDR1 is SGHNT and CDR2 is YYREEE (reference sequence). CDR3 bases: TGTGCCAGCAGCTTGGGGGACTCAGGGGGCGGTGGCTACACCTTC. It yields the protein CASSLGDSGGGGYTF.

This clone was seen only once. This chain links TRBV27 with TRBJ2-5, with 8 bases matching TRBD1. The CDR3 covers 17 residues. Germline CDR1 and CDR2: MNHEY and SMNVEV (reference sequence). V dropped 6 bases and J dropped 0; count of bases not matched to a gene: 12. The CDR3 bases are TGTGCCAGCAGCCGAATTGACCGGGACAGGTACCAAGAGACCCAGTACTTC. Translated, it gives CASSRIDRDRYQETQYF.

V usage is TRBV29-1 and J usage is TRBJ1-2; 7 bases match TRBD1. The J segment lost 8 bases and the V segment lost 7 bases, leaving 7 bases of the junction unmatched. The CDR3 loop spans 11 amino acids. Germline CDR1 and CDR2: SQVTM and ANQGSEA. DNA for the CDR3: TGCAGCGGGGGGGACAGTCGAGGCTACACCTTC. Amino acid sequence: CSGGDSRGYTF.

The chain combines TRBV19 with TRBJ1-3; weak D call: TRBD1 (6 bases). Looked up from germline, CDR1 is LNHDA and CDR2 is SQIVND (reference sequence). The CDR3 sequence is 13 residues long. Trimming cost V 6 bases and J 4 bases, with 10 bases left between them. CDR3: CASSQGQGNTIYF. The CDR3 nucleotides read TGTGCCAGTAGCCAGGGACAAGGAAACACCATATATTTT.

This clone occurred a few times. The rearrangement links TRBV5-6 to TRBJ1-5; D may be TRBD1 (5 bases). This CDR3 region has 16 residues. V lost 4 bases and J lost 2, with 16 bases in between. Germline assignment: CDR1 SGHDT and CDR2 YYEEEE. CDR3: CASSQQARVGNQPQHF. The CDR3 DNA reads TGTGCCAGCAGCCAACAAGCCAGGGTTGGCAATCAGCCCCAGCATTTT.

The chain joins TRBV7-2 to TRBJ2-3; 10 bases line up with TRBD2. This CDR3 region has 17 residues. V dropped 1 base and J dropped 2; count of bases not matched to a gene: 6. Germline V gives CDR1 SGHTA, CDR2 FQGNSA. The DNA of the CDR3 is TGTGCCAGCAGCTTAGAGGCTAGCGGGGGAATCACAGATACGCAGTATTTT. It specifies CASSLEASGGITDTQYF.

This clone is a singleton in its sample. The rearrangement links TRBV7-6 to TRBJ1-2; the D gene is possibly TRBD1 (5 bases). Germline V lookup: CDR1 SGHVS, CDR2 FNYEAQ. This CDR3 is 12 amino acids long. With 2 bases removed from V and 8 bases from J, the gap between germline ends came to 9 bases. The CDR3 spells CASSLLPGGYTF. As DNA, the CDR3 is TGTGCCAGCAGCTTACTTCCAGGGGGCTACACCTTC.

The chain has TRBV6-4 and TRBJ2-3, with TRBD2 matching over 7 bases. This CDR3 spans 15 amino acids. Per germline, CDR1 MRHNA and CDR2 SNTAGT. V shed 6 bases, J shed 3 bases, and the junction held 9 bases outside the gene matches. The CDR3 bases are TGTGCCAGCAGATCTAGCGGAGGCTTTACAGATACGCAGTATTTT. It specifies CASRSSGGFTDTQYF.

The rearrangement joins TRBV19 to TRBJ2-1; TRBD1 is a possible D gene (6 bases). V was clipped by 4 bases and J by 3 bases, with 16 bases between them. The CDR3 is 16 amino acids. The germline CDR1 and CDR2 sequences are LNHDA and SQIVND (reference sequence). In nucleotides, the CDR3 is TGTGCCAGTAGTACGGATGAGGGGGAAATCTACAATGAGCAGTTCTTC. This encodes CASSTDEGEIYNEQFF.

This clone showed up just once. The chain has TRBV12-3 or TRBV12-4 and TRBJ2-7; D gene ambiguous. V lost 1 base and J lost 5, with 9 bases in between. CDR3 length equals 13 residues. The CDR3 reads CASSLGAPHEQYF. The DNA for the CDR3 is TGTGCCAGCAGTTTAGGAGCCCCCCACGAGCAGTACTTC.

Here the CDR3 DNA reads TGTGCCAGCAGCCGCCGGGGAAATAGCGGGGTCCTCTACAATGAGCAGTTCTTC. Its protein product is CASSRRGNSGVLYNEQFF. The V call is TRBV13, the J call TRBJ2-1; 8 nucleotides align to TRBD2. Germline loops: CDR1 PRHDT, CDR2 FYEKMQ (reference sequence). CDR3 size: 18 residues. The ends lost 5 bases at V and 3 bases at J; junction bases unmatched: 15.

The genes are TRBV7-9 and TRBJ2-7, with 9 nucleotides matching TRBD1. Germline V gives CDR1 SEHNR, CDR2 FQNEAQ (reference sequence). Trimming took 6 bases from V and 2 from J; bases not matched to a gene: 8. This CDR3 has 15 amino acids. CDR3 residues: CASRQYRDRAYEQYF. In nucleotides, the CDR3 is TGTGCCAGCAGACAATACCGGGACAGGGCCTACGAGCAGTACTTC. Combining the CDR3 with reference TRBV7-9 and TRBJ2-7 gives the whole variable domain DTGVSQNPRHKITKRGQNVTFRCDPISEHNRLYWYRQTLGQGPEFLTYFQNEAQLEKSRLLSDRFSAERPKGSFSTLEIQRTEQGDSAMYLCASRQYRDRAYEQYFGPGTRLTVT.

V is TRBV20-1 and J is TRBJ2-7; D may be TRBD2 (6 bases). Per germline, CDR1 DFQATT and CDR2 SNEGSKA (reference sequence). The CDR3 is 11 residues long. The V end lost 5 bases, the J end lost 6 bases, and 11 bases lay between the germline ends. CDR3 residues: CSASGGVEQYF. CDR3 DNA: TGCAGTGCTTCGGGCGGGGTCGAGCAGTACTTC.

The chain has TRBV7-2 and TRBJ2-1; 9 bases line up with TRBD2. The V gene end was trimmed by 1 base and the J gene end by 6 bases; junction bases not matched to a gene: 7. The CDR3 has 16 residues. Germline V gene data show CDR1 as SGHTA and CDR2 as FQGNSA. The CDR3 nucleotides are TGTGCCAGCAGCTTAGGCGGGAGGGCCGGAATCAATGAGCAGTTCTTC. Translating it yields CASSLGGRAGINEQFF.